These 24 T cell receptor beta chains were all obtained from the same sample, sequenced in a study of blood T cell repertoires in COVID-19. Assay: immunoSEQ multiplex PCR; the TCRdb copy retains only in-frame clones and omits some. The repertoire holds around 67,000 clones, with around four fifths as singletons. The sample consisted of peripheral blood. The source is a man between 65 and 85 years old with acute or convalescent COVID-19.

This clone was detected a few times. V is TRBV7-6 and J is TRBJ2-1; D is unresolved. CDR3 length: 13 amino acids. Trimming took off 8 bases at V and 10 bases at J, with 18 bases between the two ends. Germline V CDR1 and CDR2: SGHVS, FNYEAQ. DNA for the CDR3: TGTGCCAGCTCCCTAGACTTGTACCGAGAGCAGTTCTTC. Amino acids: CASSLDLYREQFF.

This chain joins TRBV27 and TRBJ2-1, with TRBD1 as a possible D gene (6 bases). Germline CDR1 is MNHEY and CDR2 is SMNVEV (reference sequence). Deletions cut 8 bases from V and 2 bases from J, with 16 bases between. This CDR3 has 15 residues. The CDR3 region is CASSRFGDTYNEQFF. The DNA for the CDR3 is TGTGCCAGCTCACGTTTCGGGGACACCTACAATGAGCAGTTCTTC.

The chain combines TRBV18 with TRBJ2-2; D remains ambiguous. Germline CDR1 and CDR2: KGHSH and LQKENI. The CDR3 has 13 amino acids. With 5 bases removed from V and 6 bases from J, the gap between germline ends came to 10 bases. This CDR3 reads CASSITESGELFF. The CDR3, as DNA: TGTGCCAGCTCAATCACAGAATCCGGGGAGCTGTTTTTT.

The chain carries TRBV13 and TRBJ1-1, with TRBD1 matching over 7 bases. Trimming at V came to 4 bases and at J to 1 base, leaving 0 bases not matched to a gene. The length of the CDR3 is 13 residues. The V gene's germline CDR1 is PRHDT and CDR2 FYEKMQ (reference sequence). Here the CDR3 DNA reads TGTGCCAGCAGCTGGACAGGGAACACTGAAGCTTTCTTT. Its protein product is CASSWTGNTEAFF.

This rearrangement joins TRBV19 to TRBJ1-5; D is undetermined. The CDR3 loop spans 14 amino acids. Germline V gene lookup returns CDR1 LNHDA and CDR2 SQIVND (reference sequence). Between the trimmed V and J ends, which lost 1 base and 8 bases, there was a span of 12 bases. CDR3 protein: CASSIGQVYEPQHF. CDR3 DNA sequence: TGTGCCAGTAGTATAGGTCAGGTATACGAGCCCCAGCATTTT.

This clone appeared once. For the CDR3, the DNA is TGTGCCAGCAGTGGGACGGGAGCTAACTATGGCTACACCTTC. The encoded protein is CASSGTGANYGYTF. The chain combines TRBV2 with TRBJ1-2; no reliable D call. CDR3 length: 14 amino acids. Germline CDR1 is SNHLY and CDR2 is FYNNEI. The V gene lost 4 bases and the J gene lost 0 bases, with 9 bases spanning the gap.

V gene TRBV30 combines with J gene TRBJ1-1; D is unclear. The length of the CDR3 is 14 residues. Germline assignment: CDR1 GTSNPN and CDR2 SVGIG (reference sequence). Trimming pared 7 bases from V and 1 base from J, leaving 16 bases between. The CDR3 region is CAFRTASGNTEAFF. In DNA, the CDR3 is TGTGCCTTTCGCACCGCCAGCGGGAACACTGAAGCTTTCTTT.

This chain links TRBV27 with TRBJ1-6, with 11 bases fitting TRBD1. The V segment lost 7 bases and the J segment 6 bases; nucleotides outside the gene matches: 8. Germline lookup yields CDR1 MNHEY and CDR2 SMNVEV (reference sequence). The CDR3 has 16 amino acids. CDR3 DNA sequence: TGTGCCAGCACCTTTTGGGACAGGGGGACTAATTCACCCCTCCACTTT. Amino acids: CASTFWDRGTNSPLHF.

DNA of the CDR3: TGTGCCAGTAGTACGCCTTTCTTTTCGGATGGCTACACCTTC. Amino acid sequence: CASSTPFFSDGYTF. The V gene is TRBV19, the J gene TRBJ1-2; unclear D gene. The germline CDR1 and CDR2 sequences are LNHDA and SQIVND (reference sequence). Between the trimmed V and J ends, which lost 4 bases and 6 bases, there was a span of 15 bases. The length of the CDR3 is 14 residues.

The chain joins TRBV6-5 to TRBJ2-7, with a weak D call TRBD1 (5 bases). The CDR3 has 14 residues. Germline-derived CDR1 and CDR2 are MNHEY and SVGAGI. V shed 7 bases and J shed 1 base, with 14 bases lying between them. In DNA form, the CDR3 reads TGTGCCAGCACCCCCGGACACGAGTCCTACGAGCAGTACTTC. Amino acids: CASTPGHESYEQYF.

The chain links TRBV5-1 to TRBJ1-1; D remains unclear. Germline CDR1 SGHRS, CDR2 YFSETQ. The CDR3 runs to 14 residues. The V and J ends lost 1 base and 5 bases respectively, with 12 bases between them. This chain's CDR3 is CASSLTGPGTEAFF. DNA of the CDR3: TGCGCCAGCAGCTTGACGGGTCCGGGGACTGAAGCTTTCTTT. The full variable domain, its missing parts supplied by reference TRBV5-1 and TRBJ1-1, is KAGVTQTPRYLIKTRGQQVTLSCSPISGHRSVSWYQQTPGQGLQFLFEYFSETQRNKGNFPGRFSGRQFSNSRSEMNVSTLELGDSALYLCASSLTGPGTEAFFGQGTRLTVV.

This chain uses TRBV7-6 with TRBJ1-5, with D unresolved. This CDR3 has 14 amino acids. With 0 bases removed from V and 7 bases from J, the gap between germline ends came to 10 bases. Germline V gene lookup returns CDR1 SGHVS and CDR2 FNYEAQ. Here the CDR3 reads CASSLASGRQPQHF. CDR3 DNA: TGTGCCAGCAGCTTAGCGTCCGGGAGGCAGCCCCAGCATTTT.

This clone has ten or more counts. The CDR3, as DNA: TGTGCCAGCAGACCGGACAGATCCTACGAGCAGTACTTC. Translating gives CASRPDRSYEQYF. This sequence joins TRBV11-1 and TRBJ2-7; D is possibly TRBD1 (6 bases). CDR1 is SGHAT and CDR2 is FQDESV in the germline V gene (reference sequence). With 6 bases removed from V and 1 base from J, the gap between germline ends came to 10 bases. This CDR3 contains 13 residues.

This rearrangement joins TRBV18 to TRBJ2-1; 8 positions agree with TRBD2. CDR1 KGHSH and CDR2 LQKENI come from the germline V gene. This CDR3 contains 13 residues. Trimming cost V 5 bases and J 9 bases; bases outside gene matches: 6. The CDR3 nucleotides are TGTGCCAGCTCAATCTCCGCGGGAGGTGAGCAGTTCTTC. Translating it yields CASSISAGGEQFF.

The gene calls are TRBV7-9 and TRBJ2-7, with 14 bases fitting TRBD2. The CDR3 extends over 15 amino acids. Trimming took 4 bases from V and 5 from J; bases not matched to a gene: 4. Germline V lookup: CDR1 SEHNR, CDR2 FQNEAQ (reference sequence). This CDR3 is CASSSPGLAGDEQYF. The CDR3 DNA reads TGTGCCAGCAGCTCTCCGGGACTAGCGGGAGACGAGCAGTACTTC.

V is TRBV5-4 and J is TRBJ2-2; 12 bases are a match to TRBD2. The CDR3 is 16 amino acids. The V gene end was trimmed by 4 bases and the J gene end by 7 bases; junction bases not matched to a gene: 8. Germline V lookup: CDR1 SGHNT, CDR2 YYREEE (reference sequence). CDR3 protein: CASSNVTSGRIGELFF. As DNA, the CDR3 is TGTGCCAGCAGCAACGTGACTAGCGGGAGAATCGGGGAGCTGTTTTTT. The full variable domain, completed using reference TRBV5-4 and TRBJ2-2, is ETGVTQSPTHLIKTRGQQVTLRCSSQSGHNTVSWYQQALGQGPQFIFQYYREEENGRGNFPPRFSGLQFPNYSSELNVNALELDDSALYLCASSNVTSGRIGELFFGEGSRLTVL.

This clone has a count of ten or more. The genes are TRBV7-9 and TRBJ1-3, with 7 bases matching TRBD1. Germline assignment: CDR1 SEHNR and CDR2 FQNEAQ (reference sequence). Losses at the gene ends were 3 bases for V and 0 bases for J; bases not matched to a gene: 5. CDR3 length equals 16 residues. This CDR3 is CASSFTGADSGNTIYF. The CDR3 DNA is TGTGCCAGCAGCTTTACAGGGGCCGACTCTGGAAACACCATATATTTT.

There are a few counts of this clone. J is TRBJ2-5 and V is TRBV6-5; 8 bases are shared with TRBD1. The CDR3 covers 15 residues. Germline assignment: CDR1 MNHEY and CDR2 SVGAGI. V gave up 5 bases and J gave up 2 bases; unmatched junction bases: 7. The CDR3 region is CASSPGTGGQETQYF. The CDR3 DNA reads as TGTGCCAGCAGTCCTGGGACAGGAGGGCAAGAGACCCAGTACTTC.

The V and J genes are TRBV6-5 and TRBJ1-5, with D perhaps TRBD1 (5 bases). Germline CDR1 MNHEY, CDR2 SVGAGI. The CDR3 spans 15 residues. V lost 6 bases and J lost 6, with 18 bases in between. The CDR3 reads CASRPMLGAGQPQHF. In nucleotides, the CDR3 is TGTGCCAGCAGACCGATGCTAGGGGCCGGTCAGCCCCAGCATTTT.

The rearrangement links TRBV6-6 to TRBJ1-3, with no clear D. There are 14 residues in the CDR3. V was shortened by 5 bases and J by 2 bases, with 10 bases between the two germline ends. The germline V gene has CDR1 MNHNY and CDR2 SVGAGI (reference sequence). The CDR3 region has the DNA TGTGCCAGCAGTCCCCCCCCGGCTGGAAACACCATATATTTT. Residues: CASSPPPAGNTIYF.

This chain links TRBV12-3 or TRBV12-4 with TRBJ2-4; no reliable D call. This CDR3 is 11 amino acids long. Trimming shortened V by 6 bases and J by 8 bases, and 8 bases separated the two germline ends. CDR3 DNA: TGTGCCAGCAGCCTTAGCCACATTCAGTACTTC. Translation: CASSLSHIQYF.

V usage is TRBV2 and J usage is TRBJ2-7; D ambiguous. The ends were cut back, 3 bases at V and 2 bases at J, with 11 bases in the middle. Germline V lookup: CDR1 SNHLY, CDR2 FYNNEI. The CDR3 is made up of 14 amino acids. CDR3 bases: TGTGCCAGCAGTGATCAAGAACCTACCTACGAGCAGTACTTC. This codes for CASSDQEPTYEQYF.

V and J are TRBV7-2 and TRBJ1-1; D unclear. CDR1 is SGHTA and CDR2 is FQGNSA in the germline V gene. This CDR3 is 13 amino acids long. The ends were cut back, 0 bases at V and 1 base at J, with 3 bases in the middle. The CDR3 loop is CASSLAANTEAFF. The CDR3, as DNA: TGTGCCAGCAGCTTAGCGGCGAACACTGAAGCTTTCTTT.

The DNA of the CDR3 is TGTGCCCTTCAACCCGGGGGAGTGGGTAGCACAGATACGCAGTATTTT. Translated, it gives CALQPGGVGSTDTQYF. The rearrangement links TRBV6-4 to TRBJ2-3; perhaps TRBD2 as D (6 bases). Trimming left V 11 bases short and J 0 bases short, with 21 bases between. This CDR3 spans 16 amino acids. CDR1 MRHNA and CDR2 SNTAGT come from the germline V gene.